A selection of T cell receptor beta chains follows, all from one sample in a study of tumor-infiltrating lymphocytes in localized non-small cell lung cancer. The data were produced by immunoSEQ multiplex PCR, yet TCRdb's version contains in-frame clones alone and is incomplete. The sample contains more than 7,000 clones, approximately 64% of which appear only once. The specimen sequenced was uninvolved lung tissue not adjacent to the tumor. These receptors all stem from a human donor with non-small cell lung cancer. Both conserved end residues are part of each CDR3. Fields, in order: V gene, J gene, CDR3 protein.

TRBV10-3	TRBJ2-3	CAISRRSSTDTQYF
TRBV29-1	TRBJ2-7	CSVANRDRGRGEQYF
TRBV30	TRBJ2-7	CAWTPPGTTYYEQYF
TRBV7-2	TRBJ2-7	CASSLGRPLDEQYF
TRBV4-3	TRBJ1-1	CASSQATGRNTEAFF
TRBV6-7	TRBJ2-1	CASSFALSHNEQFF
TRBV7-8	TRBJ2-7	CASSLVLAGVPYEQYF
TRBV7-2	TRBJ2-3	CASSSGTRTQYF
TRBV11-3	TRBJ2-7	CASSVDSYEQYF
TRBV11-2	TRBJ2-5	CASSLASGRLETQYF
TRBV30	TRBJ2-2	CAWSVQYPGELFF
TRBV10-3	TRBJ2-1	CAISEPRGGDNEQFF
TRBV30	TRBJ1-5	CAWSPGHLSNQPQHF
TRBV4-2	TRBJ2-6	CASSQERRAPGANVLTF
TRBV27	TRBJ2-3	CASSPISGRVKDTQYF
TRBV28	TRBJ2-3	CASSSPTSGRGDTQYF
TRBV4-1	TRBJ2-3	CASSQVGASGRADTQYF
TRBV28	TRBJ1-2	CASSLMSYGYTF
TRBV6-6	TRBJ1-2	CASSPGDRYGYTF
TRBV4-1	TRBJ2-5	CASSQVSEGGETQYF
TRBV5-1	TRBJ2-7	CASSFSTGGANYEQYF
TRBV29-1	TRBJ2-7	CSVEGLAGARYF
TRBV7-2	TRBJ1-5	CASSQGQGHQPQHF
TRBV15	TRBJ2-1	CATSRDLREQFF
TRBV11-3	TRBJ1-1	CASSLDLVNTEAFF
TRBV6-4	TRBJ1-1	CASSASGSLGEAFF
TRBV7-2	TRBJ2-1	CASSLVGGSRANEQFF
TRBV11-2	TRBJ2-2	CASTFRRNTGELFF
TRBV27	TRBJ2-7	CASSEQRGPYEQYF
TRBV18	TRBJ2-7	CASSPPSQVYEQYF
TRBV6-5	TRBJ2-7	CASSAGGFTYEQYF
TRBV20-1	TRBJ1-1	CSARGAQAFF
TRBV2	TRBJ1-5	CASSHDRGGQPQHF
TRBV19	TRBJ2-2	CASGTRETGELFF
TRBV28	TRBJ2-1	CASSDYNEQFF
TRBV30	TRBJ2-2	CAWSVLGGGSGELFF
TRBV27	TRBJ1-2	CASGLGQGASGYTF
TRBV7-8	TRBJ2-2	CASSLAASRTGELFF
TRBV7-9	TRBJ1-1	CASSLARVGTEAFF
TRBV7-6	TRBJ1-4	CASSLRAGDEKLFF
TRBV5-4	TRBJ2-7	CASSSRDRVAYEQYF
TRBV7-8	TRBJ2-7	CASSARTSGSYEQYF
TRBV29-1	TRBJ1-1	CSGQSNMNTEAFF
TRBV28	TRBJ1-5	CASGNNQPQHF
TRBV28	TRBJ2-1	CASSLFTSGTGGKQFF
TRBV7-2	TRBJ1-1	CASSLDRSEAFF
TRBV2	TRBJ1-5	CASSESGKGLGTQHF
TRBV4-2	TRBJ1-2	CASSQELYGYTF
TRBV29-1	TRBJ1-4	CSVGPGQDEKLFF